One sample yielded the 11 T cell receptor beta chains listed below, sequenced in a study of early T cells in non-severe SARS-CoV-2 infection. TCRdb redid the calling of the 5' RACE reads with MiXCR, one entry per CDR3 protein. Altogether about 34,000 distinct CDR3 sequences are present, around 5.4% being singletons, with the ten largest covering 5.5% to 7%. Sequencing input: whole blood. The source is an adult who was a healthcare worker with PCR-confirmed SARS-CoV-2 infection or an uninfected control (not recorded which).

Only a few counts were recorded for this clonotype. The chain has TRBV28 and TRBJ2-7; possibly TRBD2 for D (5 bases). Trimming pared 3 bases from V and 2 bases from J, leaving 11 bases between. Germline V gene sequence: CDR1 MDHEN, CDR2 SYDVKM. This CDR3 region has 14 residues. The CDR3 region is CASSLVATAYEQYF. In DNA, the CDR3 is TGTGCCAGCAGTTTGGTAGCGACCGCCTACGAGCAGTACTTC.

This CDR3 is CASRAAENYGYTF. Here the CDR3 DNA reads TGTGCCAGCAGGGCAGCTGAGAATTATGGCTACACCTTC. The chain has TRBV28 and TRBJ1-2, with D unresolved. Germline assignment: CDR1 MDHEN and CDR2 SYDVKM. The CDR3 runs to 13 residues. Trimming removed 6 bases at V and 5 bases at J, with 13 bases between.

This clonotype turned up a few times. The chain carries TRBV6-2 or TRBV6-3 and TRBJ2-5, with D perhaps TRBD2 (5 bases). Trimming cost V 7 bases and J 2 bases, with 20 bases left between them. The CDR3 consists of 16 residues. The germline V gene encodes CDR1 MNHEY and CDR2 SVGEGT. CDR3 DNA sequence: TGTGCCAGCACGAGAATCGGAGGACGGAAGCAAGAGACCCAGTACTTC. Amino acid sequence: CASTRIGGRKQETQYF.

This clonotype was recorded at least ten times. Sequence at one end of the junction differs from germline and may be a read error. This chain links TRBV13 with TRBJ2-1; D is unresolved. The CDR3 runs 14 residues. Germline V gives CDR1 PRHDT, CDR2 FYEKMQ (reference sequence). The DNA for the CDR3 is TGTGCCAGCAGCTTAAGTTGGGCCTATAATGAGCAGTTCTTC. Protein: CASSLSWAYNEQFF.

The rearrangement uses TRBV25-1 and TRBJ2-2; possibly TRBD1 for D (5 bases). V lost 5 bases to trimming and J lost 6 bases, with 16 bases between them. Germline V gene data show CDR1 as MGHDK and CDR2 as SYGVNS. The CDR3 has 15 amino acids. CDR3 loop: CASSPQLIGAGELFF. CDR3 bases: TGTGCCAGCAGTCCACAACTGATAGGGGCCGGGGAGCTGTTTTTT.

This clonotype was recorded many times. The rearrangement links TRBV11-2 to TRBJ2-4; 15 bases fit TRBD2. J gave up 3 bases and V 3 bases, and 9 bases lay outside the gene matches. CDR3 size: 19 residues. CDR1 and CDR2 from the germline V gene are SGHAT and FQNNGV. The CDR3 is CASSLVGLAGGFVKNIQYF. As DNA, the CDR3 is TGTGCCAGCAGCTTGGTGGGACTAGCGGGAGGTTTTGTCAAAAACATTCAGTACTTC.

The chain employs TRBV7-3 and TRBJ1-6; D remains ambiguous. V lost 5 bases and J lost 4, with 12 bases in between. CDR3 length equals 15 residues. Germline V gene data show CDR1 as SGHTA and CDR2 as FQGTGA. CDR3 residues: CASSPDGRYNSPLHF. CDR3 bases: TGTGCCAGCAGCCCCGATGGGCGGTATAATTCACCCCTCCACTTT.

This sequence joins TRBV10-3 and TRBJ2-7, with D possibly matching TRBD1 (6 bases). This CDR3 region has 16 residues. Germline V gene sequence: CDR1 ENHRY, CDR2 SYGVKD. Trimming removed 6 bases from V and 3 bases from J, with 21 bases in between. DNA of the CDR3: TGTGCCATCAGGTCAGACTCACTACAGGGTCTCTACGAGCAGTACTTC. It encodes CAIRSDSLQGLYEQYF.

This clonotype was picked up many times. This chain uses TRBV15 with TRBJ2-1; 9 bases line up with TRBD2. The germline CDR1 and CDR2 sequences are LNHNV and YYDKDF (reference sequence). Germline trimming cut 3 bases from V and 5 bases from J; bases unmatched to any gene: 5. This CDR3 has 15 residues. CDR3 sequence reads: CATSRSSGGHNEQFF. Written as DNA, the CDR3 is TGTGCCACCAGCAGGTCCAGCGGGGGGCACAATGAGCAGTTCTTC.

The V and J genes are TRBV20-1 and TRBJ2-7; TRBD1 is a possible D gene (6 bases). Germline CDR1 and CDR2: DFQATT and SNEGSKA (reference sequence). The length of the CDR3 is 11 residues. V was cut by 3 bases and J by 11 bases, with 14 bases left in between. The CDR3 bases are TGCAGTGCTAGGCTAGGGACAATGGAGTACTTC. This translates into CSARLGTMEYF.

This clonotype was seen ten or more times. The gene calls are TRBV27 and TRBJ2-3; 7 bases are shared with TRBD1. CDR3 length equals 15 residues. Germline V gene data show CDR1 as MNHEY and CDR2 as SMNVEV (reference sequence). V gave up 3 bases and J gave up 0 bases; unmatched junction bases: 3. The CDR3 DNA is TGTGCCAGCAGTTTGAGGGGACAGAGCACAGATACGCAGTATTTT. Translating gives CASSLRGQSTDTQYF.